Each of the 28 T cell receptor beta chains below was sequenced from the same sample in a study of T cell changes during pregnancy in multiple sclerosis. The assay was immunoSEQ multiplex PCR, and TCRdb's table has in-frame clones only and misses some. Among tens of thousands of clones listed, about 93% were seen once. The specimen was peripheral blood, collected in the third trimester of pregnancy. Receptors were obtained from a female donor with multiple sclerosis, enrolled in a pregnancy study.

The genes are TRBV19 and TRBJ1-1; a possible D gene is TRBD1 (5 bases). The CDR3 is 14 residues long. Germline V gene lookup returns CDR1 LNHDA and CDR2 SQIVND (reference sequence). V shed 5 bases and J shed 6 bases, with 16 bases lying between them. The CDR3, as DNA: TGTGCCAGTAGTTTTTTGCCAGGGTCGGCTGAAGCTTTCTTT. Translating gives CASSFLPGSAEAFF. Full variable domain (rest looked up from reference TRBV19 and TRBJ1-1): DGGITQSPKYLFRKEGQNVTLSCEQNLNHDAMYWYRQDPGQGLRLIYYSQIVNDFQKGDIAEGYSVSREKKESFPLTVTSAQKNPTAFYLCASSFLPGSAEAFFGQGTRLTVV.

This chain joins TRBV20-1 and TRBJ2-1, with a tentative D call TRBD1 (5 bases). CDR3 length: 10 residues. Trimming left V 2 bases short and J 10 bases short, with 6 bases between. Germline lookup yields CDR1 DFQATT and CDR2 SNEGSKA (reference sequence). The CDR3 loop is CSARKGEQFF. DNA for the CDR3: TGCAGTGCTAGAAAGGGGGAGCAGTTCTTC.

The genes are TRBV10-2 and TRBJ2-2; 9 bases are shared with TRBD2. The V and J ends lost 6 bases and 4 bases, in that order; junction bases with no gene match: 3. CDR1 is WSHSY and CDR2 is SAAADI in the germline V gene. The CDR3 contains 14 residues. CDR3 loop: CASRGLASTGELFF. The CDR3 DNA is TGCGCCAGCAGAGGACTAGCGAGCACCGGGGAGCTGTTTTTT.

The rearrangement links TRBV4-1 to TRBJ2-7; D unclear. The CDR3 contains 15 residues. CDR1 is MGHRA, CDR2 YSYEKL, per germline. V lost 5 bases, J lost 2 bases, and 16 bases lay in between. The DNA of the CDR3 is TGCGCCAGCAGCTACGACCGCTCCGACACCTACGAGCAGTACTTC. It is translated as CASSYDRSDTYEQYF.

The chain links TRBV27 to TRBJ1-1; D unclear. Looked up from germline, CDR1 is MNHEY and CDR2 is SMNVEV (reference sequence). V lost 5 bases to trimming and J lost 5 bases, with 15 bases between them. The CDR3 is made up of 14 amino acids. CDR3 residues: CASSPLVRGTEAFF. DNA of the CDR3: TGTGCCAGCAGTCCGCTGGTCCGGGGAACTGAAGCTTTCTTT.

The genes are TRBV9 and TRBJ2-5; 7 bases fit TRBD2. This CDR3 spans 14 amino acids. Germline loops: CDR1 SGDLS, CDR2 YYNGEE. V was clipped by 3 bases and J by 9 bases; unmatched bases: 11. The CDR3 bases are TGTGCCAGCAGCGACGCGGGGGTTGAGTCGGCCCAGTACTTC. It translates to CASSDAGVESAQYF.

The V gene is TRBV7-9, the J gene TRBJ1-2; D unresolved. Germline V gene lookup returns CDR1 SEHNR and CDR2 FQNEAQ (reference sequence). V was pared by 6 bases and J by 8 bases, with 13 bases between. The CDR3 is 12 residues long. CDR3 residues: CASRRASGGYTF. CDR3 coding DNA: TGTGCCAGCAGAAGGGCCAGCGGGGGCTACACCTTC.

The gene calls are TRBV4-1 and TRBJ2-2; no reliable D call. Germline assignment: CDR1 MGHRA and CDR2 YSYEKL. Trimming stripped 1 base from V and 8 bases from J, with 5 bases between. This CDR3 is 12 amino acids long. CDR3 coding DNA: TGCGCCAGCAGCCAAGTTTCAGGGGAGCTGTTTTTT. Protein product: CASSQVSGELFF.

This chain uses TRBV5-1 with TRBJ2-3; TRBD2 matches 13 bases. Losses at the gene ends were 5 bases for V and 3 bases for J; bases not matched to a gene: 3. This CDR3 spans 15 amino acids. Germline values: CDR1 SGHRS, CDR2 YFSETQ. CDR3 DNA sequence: TGCGCCAGCAGTCCGGGACTAGCGGGGACAGATACGCAGTATTTT. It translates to CASSPGLAGTDTQYF.

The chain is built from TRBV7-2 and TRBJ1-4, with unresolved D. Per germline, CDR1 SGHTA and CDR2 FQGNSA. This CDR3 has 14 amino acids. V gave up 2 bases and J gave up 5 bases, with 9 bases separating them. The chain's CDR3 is CASSLWRFNEKLFF. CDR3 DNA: TGTGCCAGCAGCTTATGGCGGTTCAATGAAAAACTGTTTTTT.

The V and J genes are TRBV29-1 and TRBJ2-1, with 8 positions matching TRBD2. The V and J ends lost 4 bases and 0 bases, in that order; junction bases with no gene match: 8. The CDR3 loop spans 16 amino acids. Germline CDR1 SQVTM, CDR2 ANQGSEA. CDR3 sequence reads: CSVVARGADSYNEQFF. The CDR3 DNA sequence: TGCAGCGTTGTGGCGCGGGGGGCCGACTCCTACAATGAGCAGTTCTTC.

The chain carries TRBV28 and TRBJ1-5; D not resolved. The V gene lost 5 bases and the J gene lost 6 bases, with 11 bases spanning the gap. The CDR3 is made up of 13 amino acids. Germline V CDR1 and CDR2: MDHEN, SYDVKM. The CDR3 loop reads CASSAAFSQPQHF. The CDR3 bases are TGTGCCAGCAGTGCCGCCTTTAGTCAGCCCCAGCATTTT. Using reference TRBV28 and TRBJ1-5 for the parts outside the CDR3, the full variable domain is DVKVTQSSRYLVKRTGEKVFLECVQDMDHENMFWYRQDPGLGLRLIYFSYDVKMKEKGDIPEGYSVSREKKERFSLILESASTNQTSMYLCASSAAFSQPQHFGDGTRLSIL.

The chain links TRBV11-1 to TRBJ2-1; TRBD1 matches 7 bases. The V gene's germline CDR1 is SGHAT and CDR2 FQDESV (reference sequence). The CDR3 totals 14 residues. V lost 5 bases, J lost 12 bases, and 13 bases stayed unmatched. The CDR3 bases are TGTGCCAGCAGCACCGAAGAAGGGACAGTTCGGCAGTTCTTC. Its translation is CASSTEEGTVRQFF.

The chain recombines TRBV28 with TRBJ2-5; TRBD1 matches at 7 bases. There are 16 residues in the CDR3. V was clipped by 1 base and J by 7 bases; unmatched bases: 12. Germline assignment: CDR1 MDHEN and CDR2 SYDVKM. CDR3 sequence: CASSLFPTGVSGTQYF. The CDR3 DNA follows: TGTGCCAGCAGTTTATTCCCAACAGGGGTATCGGGGACCCAGTACTTC.

The CDR3 reads CASSRQRDYGYTF. The CDR3 coding sequence is TGTGCCAGTAGTAGGCAGCGAGACTATGGCTACACCTTC. V usage is TRBV19 and J usage is TRBJ1-2; D not resolved. V lost 4 bases and J 3 bases, leaving 9 bases between the germline ends. Germline V gene data show CDR1 as LNHDA and CDR2 as SQIVND (reference sequence). CDR3 length equals 13 residues.

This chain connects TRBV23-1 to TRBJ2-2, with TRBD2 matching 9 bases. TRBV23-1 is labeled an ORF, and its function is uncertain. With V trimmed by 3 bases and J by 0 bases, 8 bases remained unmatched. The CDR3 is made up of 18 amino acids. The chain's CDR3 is CASSQNIRLAANTGELFF. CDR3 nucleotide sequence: TGCGCCAGCAGTCAGAACATCCGACTAGCGGCGAACACCGGGGAGCTGTTTTTT.

The CDR3 here is CASRTQAARTDTQYF. CDR3 DNA sequence: TGTGCCAGCAGAACCCAAGCGGCGAGGACAGATACGCAGTATTTT. The chain employs TRBV6-5 and TRBJ2-3, with D possibly being TRBD2 (5 bases). From germline, CDR1 is MNHEY and CDR2 SVGAGI. The CDR3 has 15 residues. The V gene lost 6 bases and the J gene lost 3 bases, with 16 bases spanning the gap.

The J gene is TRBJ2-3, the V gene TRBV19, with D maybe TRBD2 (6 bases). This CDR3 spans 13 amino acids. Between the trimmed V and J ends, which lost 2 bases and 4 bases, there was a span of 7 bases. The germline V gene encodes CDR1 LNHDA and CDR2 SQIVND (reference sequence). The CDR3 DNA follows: TGTGCCAGTAGTATATCGGGGGCAGATACGCAGTATTTT. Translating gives CASSISGADTQYF.

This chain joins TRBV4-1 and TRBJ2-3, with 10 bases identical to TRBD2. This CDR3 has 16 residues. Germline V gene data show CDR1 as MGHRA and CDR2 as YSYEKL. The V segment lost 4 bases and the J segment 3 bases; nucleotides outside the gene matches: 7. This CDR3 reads CASSLIAGGITDTQYF. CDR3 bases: TGCGCCAGCAGCCTGATAGCGGGAGGAATAACAGATACGCAGTATTTT.

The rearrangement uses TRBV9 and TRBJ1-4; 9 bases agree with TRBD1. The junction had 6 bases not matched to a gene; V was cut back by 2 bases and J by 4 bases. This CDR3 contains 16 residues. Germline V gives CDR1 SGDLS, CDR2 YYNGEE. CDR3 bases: TGTGCCAGCAGCGTCCCGGGACAGGGTGATAATGAAAAACTGTTTTTT. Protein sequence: CASSVPGQGDNEKLFF.

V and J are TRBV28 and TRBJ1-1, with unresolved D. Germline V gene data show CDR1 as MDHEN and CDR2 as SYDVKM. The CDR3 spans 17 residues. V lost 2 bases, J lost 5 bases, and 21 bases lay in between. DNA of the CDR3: TGTGCCAGCAGTTTACCCCTCGCGGCGTGGAGGCGGACTGAAGCTTTCTTT. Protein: CASSLPLAAWRRTEAFF.

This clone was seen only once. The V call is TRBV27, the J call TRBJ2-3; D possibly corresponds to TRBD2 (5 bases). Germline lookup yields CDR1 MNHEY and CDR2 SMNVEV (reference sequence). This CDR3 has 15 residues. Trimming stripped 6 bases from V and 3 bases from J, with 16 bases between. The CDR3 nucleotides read TGTGCCAGCAGGACCGGGTACCGGGGAACAGATACGCAGTATTTT. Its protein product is CASRTGYRGTDTQYF.

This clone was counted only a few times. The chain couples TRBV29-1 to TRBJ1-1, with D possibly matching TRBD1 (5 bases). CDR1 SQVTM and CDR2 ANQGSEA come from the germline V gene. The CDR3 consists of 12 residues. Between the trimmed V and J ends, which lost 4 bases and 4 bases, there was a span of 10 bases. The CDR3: CSVGGAGTEAFF. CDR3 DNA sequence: TGCAGCGTTGGTGGGGCTGGCACTGAAGCTTTCTTT.

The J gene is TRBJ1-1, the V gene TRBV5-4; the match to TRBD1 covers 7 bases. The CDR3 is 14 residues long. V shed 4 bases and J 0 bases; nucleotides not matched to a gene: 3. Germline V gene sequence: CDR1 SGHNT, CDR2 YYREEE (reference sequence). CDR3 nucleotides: TGTGCCAGCAGCCCAGACAGGGTGAACACTGAAGCTTTCTTT. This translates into CASSPDRVNTEAFF.

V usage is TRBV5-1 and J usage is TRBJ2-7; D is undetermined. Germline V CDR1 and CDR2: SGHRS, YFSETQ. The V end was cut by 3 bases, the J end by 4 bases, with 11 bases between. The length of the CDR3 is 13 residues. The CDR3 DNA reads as TGCGCCAGCAGCTCGTACAGCTTATACGAGCAGTACTTC. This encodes CASSSYSLYEQYF.

CDR3 nucleotide sequence: TGTGCCAGCAGCCACCTAGCGGGAGATGAGCAGTTCTTC. Translation: CASSHLAGDEQFF. V is TRBV14 and J is TRBJ2-1, with 10 bases that match TRBD2. The germline gives CDR1 SGHDN, CDR2 FVKESK. J lost 8 bases, V lost 3 bases, and 1 base had no gene match. CDR3 length: 13 residues.

The DNA of the CDR3 is TGTGCCAGCAGGCAGGGGGCGGTCGGGGAGCTGTTTTTT. As protein: CASRQGAVGELFF. The chain has TRBV28 and TRBJ2-2, with 8 bases that match TRBD1. Germline V gene sequence: CDR1 MDHEN, CDR2 SYDVKM. Trimming removed 6 bases from V and 7 bases from J; junction bases left unmatched: 4. This CDR3 has 13 residues.

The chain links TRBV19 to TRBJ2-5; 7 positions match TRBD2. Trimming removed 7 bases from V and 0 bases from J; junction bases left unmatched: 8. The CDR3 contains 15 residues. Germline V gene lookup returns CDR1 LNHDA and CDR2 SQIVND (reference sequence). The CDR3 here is CASNPRGGYQETQYF. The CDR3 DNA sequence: TGTGCCAGTAACCCTCGGGGAGGGTACCAAGAGACCCAGTACTTC.